This T cell receptor (beta chain) emerged from a study of blood T cell repertoires in COVID-19. Trimming removed 3 bases at V and 6 bases at J, with 10 bases between. Germline CDR1 reads KGHDR; CDR2 reads SFDVKD. This CDR3 comprises 13 residues. Produced via immunoSEQ multiplex PCR; TCRdb's table is partial and in-frame only. The sample carries around 60,000 clones, around 90% recorded once. The TCR comes from a man aged 60 to 69 with active COVID-19. This chain uses TRBV24-1 with TRBJ1-1; the D is unclear. Sequenced input: peripheral blood. The CDR3 protein is CATSDAGRPEAFF. CDR3 coding DNA: TGTGCCACCAGTGATGCGGGGAGACCTGAAGCTTTCTTT.